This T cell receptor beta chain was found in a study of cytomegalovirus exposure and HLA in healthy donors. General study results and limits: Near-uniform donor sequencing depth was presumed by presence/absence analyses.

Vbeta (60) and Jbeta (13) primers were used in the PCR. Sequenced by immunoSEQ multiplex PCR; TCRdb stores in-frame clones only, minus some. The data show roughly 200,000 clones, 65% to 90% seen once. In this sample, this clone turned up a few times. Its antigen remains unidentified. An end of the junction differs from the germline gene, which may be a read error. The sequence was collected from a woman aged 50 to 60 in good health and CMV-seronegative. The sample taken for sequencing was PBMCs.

CDR3 loop: CASSYGAGRAYNEQFF. In nucleotides, the CDR3 is TGTGCCAGCAGTTATGGGGCGGGGAGGGCCTATAATGAGCAGTTCTTC. The J gene is TRBJ2-1, the V gene TRBV6-6, with 7 bases that match TRBD2. The CDR3 totals 16 residues. Germline values: CDR1 MNHNY, CDR2 SVGAGI (reference sequence).